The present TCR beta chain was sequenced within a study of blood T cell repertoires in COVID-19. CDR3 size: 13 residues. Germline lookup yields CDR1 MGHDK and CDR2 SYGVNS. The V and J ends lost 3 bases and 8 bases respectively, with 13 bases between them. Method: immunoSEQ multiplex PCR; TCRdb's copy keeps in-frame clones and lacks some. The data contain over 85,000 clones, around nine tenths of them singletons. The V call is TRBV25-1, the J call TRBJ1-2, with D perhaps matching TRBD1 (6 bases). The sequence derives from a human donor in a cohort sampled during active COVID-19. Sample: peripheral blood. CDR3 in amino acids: CASSEGGARGYTF. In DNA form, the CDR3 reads TGTGCCAGCAGTGAGGGGGGGGCGAGGGGCTACACCTTC.